This TCR beta chain emerged from a study of beta chain features in type 1 diabetes. About the study: Healthy donors resembled patients in age, gender and cell yields. Regarding the study as a whole: The study found moderately but significantly shorter TCRB CDR3s in all four CD4+ subsets of Type 1 diabetes patients.

This clone was seen more than once but under ten times. The antigen is not known. The CDR3 covers 14 residues. Germline values: CDR1 MDHEN, CDR2 SYDVKM. The germline V and J ends were trimmed by 6 bases and 3 bases, with 9 bases remaining between them. Investigators reverse transcribed all isolated RNA, so they sequenced expressed TCRB transcripts. Libraries were prepared by immunoSEQ multiplex PCR; TCRdb keeps only in-frame clonotypes and omits some of them. This sample has 600,000 or so clones, with around 12% found just once. Sorting based on CD45RO/CCR7/CD25/CD127/CD95/CD27 separated CD4+ naive, central memory, regulatory and stem cell-like memory cells.

The clonotype originates from a man younger than 45 with type 1 diabetes. Sequencing used naive CD4+ T cells from blood. This chain uses TRBV28 with TRBJ2-6; weak D call: TRBD1 (6 bases). In nucleotides, the CDR3 is TGTGCCAGCAGATCAGGGGTTGGGGCCAACGTCCTGACTTTC. As protein: CASRSGVGANVLTF.